The 27 T cell receptor beta chains in this list originate from one sample, sequenced in a study of blood T cell repertoires in COVID-19. TCRdb keeps only in-frame clones here, not all; method: immunoSEQ multiplex PCR. Of about 64,000 clones listed, approximately 91% were seen once; the top ten hold around 1.5%. Sequencing was carried out using peripheral blood. All receptors derive from a human donor in a cohort sampled during active COVID-19.

The rearrangement uses TRBV6-2 or TRBV6-3 and TRBJ2-7; TRBD1 is a possible D gene (6 bases). In germline, CDR1 is MNHEY, CDR2 SVGEGT. The length of the CDR3 is 14 residues. V shed 2 bases and J shed 5 bases, with 13 bases lying between them. The CDR3 loop is CASSYAFRGHEQYF. The CDR3 bases are TGTGCCAGCAGTTACGCCTTCAGGGGCCACGAGCAGTACTTC.

This clone was recorded only once. The genes are TRBV7-9 and TRBJ2-1, with 7 positions matching TRBD2. This CDR3 contains 14 residues. The ends lost 2 bases at V and 8 bases at J; junction bases unmatched: 6. Germline V lookup: CDR1 SEHNR, CDR2 FQNEAQ (reference sequence). The CDR3 region is CASSLMGRGDEQFF. CDR3 coding DNA: TGTGCCAGCAGCTTAATGGGACGGGGGGATGAGCAGTTCTTC.

J is TRBJ2-1 and V is TRBV5-4, with D perhaps matching TRBD2 (5 bases). Germline CDR1 SGHNT, CDR2 YYREEE (reference sequence). V was pared by 0 bases and J by 9 bases, with 10 bases between. The CDR3 sequence is 13 residues long. The CDR3 region has the DNA TGTGCCAGCAGCTTGGCCTCCACTAGTGAGCAGTTCTTC. Its protein is CASSLASTSEQFF.

The chain's CDR3 is CASSISRQDEQYF. CDR3 coding DNA: TGTGCCAGTAGTATATCTCGACAGGACGAGCAGTACTTC. J is TRBJ2-7 and V is TRBV19; D is possibly TRBD1 (6 bases). The CDR3 extends over 13 amino acids. The ends were cut back, 2 bases at V and 5 bases at J, with 10 bases in the middle. Germline V gene lookup returns CDR1 LNHDA and CDR2 SQIVND (reference sequence).

This chain links TRBV6-2 or TRBV6-3 with TRBJ1-5; no firm D call. Germline assignment: CDR1 MNHEY and CDR2 SVGEGT. The CDR3 has 15 residues. Trimming removed 3 bases at V and 3 bases at J, with 12 bases between. The CDR3 is CASSYGGTYNQPQHF. DNA for the CDR3: TGTGCCAGCAGTTATGGCGGAACATACAATCAGCCCCAGCATTTT.

This chain joins TRBV7-3 and TRBJ2-3; 11 bases fit TRBD2. Germline CDR1 reads SGHTA; CDR2 reads FQGTGA. The junction had 13 bases not matched to a gene; V was cut back by 5 bases and J by 0 bases. This CDR3 contains 19 residues. The DNA for the CDR3 is TGTGCCAGCAGCGCTGGGTTCGGACTAGCGGGTGTTAGCACAGATACGCAGTATTTT. This codes for CASSAGFGLAGVSTDTQYF. Filled out from reference TRBV7-3 and TRBJ2-3, the complete variable domain reads GAGVSQTPSNKVTEKGKYVELRCDPISGHTALYWYRQSLGQGPEFLIYFQGTGAADDSGLPNDRFFAVRPEGSVSTLKIQRTERGDSAVYLCASSAGFGLAGVSTDTQYFGPGTRLTVL.

V is TRBV4-2 and J is TRBJ2-7, with 13 positions matching TRBD2. This CDR3 region has 17 residues. V trimming: 1 base; J trimming: 5 bases; junction bases outside the gene matches: 8. Germline CDR1 and CDR2: LGHNA and YNFKEQ. The CDR3 DNA is TGTGCCAGCAGCCAAGGGCGGACTAGCGGGAGTAGCAACGAGCAGTACTTC. Protein sequence: CASSQGRTSGSSNEQYF.

The chain links TRBV12-5 to TRBJ2-5; 7 bases fit TRBD2. Unmatched junction bases numbered 6, after V lost 6 bases and J lost 5 bases. CDR3 length equals 13 residues. Germline CDR1 LGHNT, CDR2 FRNRAP. The CDR3 DNA sequence: TGTGCTAGTGGGAGGACTAGTATCGAGACCCAGTACTTC. Translation gives CASGRTSIETQYF.

The genes are TRBV15 and TRBJ1-2, with D perhaps TRBD1 (5 bases). V lost 5 bases and J lost 8, with 9 bases in between. This CDR3 region has 11 residues. Germline CDR1 is LNHNV and CDR2 is YYDKDF (reference sequence). The CDR3 is CATSPGIGYTF. CDR3 in DNA: TGTGCCACCAGCCCAGGGATCGGCTACACCTTC. Together with reference TRBV15 and TRBJ1-2, the CDR3 gives the full variable domain: DAMVIQNPRYQVTQFGKPVTLSCSQTLNHNVMYWYQQKSSQAPKLLFHYYDKDFNNEADTPDNFQSRRPNTSFCFLDIRSPGLGDTAMYLCATSPGIGYTFGSGTRLTVV.

The gene calls are TRBV11-3 and TRBJ1-1; perhaps TRBD1 as D (6 bases). The CDR3 is 14 residues long. Germline CDR1 is SGHNT and CDR2 is YENEEA. Trimming left V 5 bases short and J 1 base short, with 11 bases between. The CDR3 coding sequence is TGTGCCAGCAGCCCCCGGGGACAGAACACTGAAGCTTTCTTT. Its translation is CASSPRGQNTEAFF. The full variable domain, completed using reference TRBV11-3 and TRBJ1-1, is EAGVVQSPRYKIIEKKQPVAFWCNPISGHNTLYWYLQNLGQGPELLIRYENEEAVDDSQLPKDRFSAERLKGVDSTLKIQPAELGDSAVYLCASSPRGQNTEAFFGQGTRLTVV.

This clone is a singleton in its sample. The chain has TRBV28 and TRBJ1-5, with a tentative D call TRBD1 (6 bases). The germline V gene has CDR1 MDHEN and CDR2 SYDVKM. CDR3 length equals 12 residues. CDR3 sequence reads: CAGGAGNQPQHF. CDR3 in DNA: TGTGCTGGGGGGGCTGGTAATCAGCCCCAGCATTTT.

The chain couples TRBV27 to TRBJ1-1; possibly TRBD1 for D (5 bases). Trimming removed 10 bases from V and 2 bases from J, with 14 bases in between. Germline V lookup: CDR1 MNHEY, CDR2 SMNVEV (reference sequence). CDR3 length equals 13 residues. Here the CDR3 DNA reads TGTGCCACCTCCCGCGGGGGAAACACTGAAGCTTTCTTT. The encoded protein is CATSRGGNTEAFF.

This chain connects TRBV19 to TRBJ1-2; 8 bases are shared with TRBD1. Trimming removed 6 bases from V and 5 bases from J; junction bases left unmatched: 5. The germline V gene has CDR1 LNHDA and CDR2 SQIVND (reference sequence). The CDR3 covers 13 residues. CDR3 coding DNA: TGTGCCAGTAGCCTCCGGGACAGGTATGGCTACACCTTC. The encoded protein is CASSLRDRYGYTF.

The chain uses TRBV6-6 and TRBJ2-7, with a weak D call TRBD2 (5 bases). V was clipped by 2 bases and J by 2 bases, with 13 bases between them. Germline CDR1 MNHNY, CDR2 SVGAGI (reference sequence). There are 15 residues in the CDR3. CDR3 residues: CASSYPGESPYEQYF. CDR3 in DNA: TGTGCCAGCAGTTACCCCGGGGAGAGTCCCTACGAGCAGTACTTC.

This chain links TRBV6-5 with TRBJ2-7; 9 positions agree with TRBD1. Per the germline V gene, CDR1 is MNHEY and CDR2 is SVGAGI. The CDR3 runs 15 residues. The junction had 10 bases not matched to a gene; V was cut back by 7 bases and J by 3 bases. The CDR3 sequence: CASKITGGGNYEQYF. CDR3 nucleotide sequence: TGTGCCAGCAAGATTACAGGGGGCGGTAACTACGAGCAGTACTTC.

The chain combines TRBV5-1 with TRBJ2-7; possibly TRBD2 for D (5 bases). Trimming stripped 4 bases from V and 6 bases from J, with 11 bases between. The CDR3 covers 12 residues. The germline gives CDR1 SGHRS, CDR2 YFSETQ. The DNA of the CDR3 is TGCGCCAGCAGCGACTGGGAGACCGAGCAGTACTTC. It yields the protein CASSDWETEQYF.

CDR3 nucleotides: TGTGCCAGCAGCTTGAGCGCGACGGCAGATACCTACGAGCAGTACTTC. Translation: CASSLSATADTYEQYF. The chain is built from TRBV11-2 and TRBJ2-7, with D unresolved. CDR3 length equals 16 residues. Germline CDR1 reads SGHAT; CDR2 reads FQNNGV. Trimming shortened V by 3 bases and J by 2 bases, and 17 bases separated the two germline ends.

This clone showed up just once. This chain links TRBV9 with TRBJ1-1, with TRBD1 identical over 7 bases. CDR1 is SGDLS, CDR2 YYNGEE, per germline. V was clipped by 0 bases and J by 2 bases; unmatched bases: 7. CDR3 length equals 16 residues. The DNA for the CDR3 is TGTGCCAGCAGCGTAGTTGACAGGGCCCCTAACACTGAAGCTTTCTTT. It codes for CASSVVDRAPNTEAFF.

The genes are TRBV7-9 and TRBJ1-6; no clear D gene. The V end lost 1 base, the J end lost 8 bases, and 6 bases lay between the germline ends. The CDR3 contains 13 residues. The germline V gene encodes CDR1 SEHNR and CDR2 FQNEAQ (reference sequence). This CDR3 is CASSLDRDSPLHF. In DNA form, the CDR3 reads TGTGCCAGCAGCTTAGATAGAGATTCACCCCTCCACTTT.

V is TRBV5-4 and J is TRBJ2-1, with 7 bases lining up with TRBD2. Trimming removed 0 bases from V and 6 bases from J; junction bases left unmatched: 6. This CDR3 has 15 residues. From germline, CDR1 is SGHNT and CDR2 YYREEE (reference sequence). The CDR3 here is CASSLGEGFLNEQFF. Here the CDR3 DNA reads TGTGCCAGCAGCTTGGGGGAGGGCTTCCTCAATGAGCAGTTCTTC.

This clone was seen more than once but under ten times. The CDR3: CASSPPPRLAGGFEQFF. For the CDR3, the DNA is TGTGCCAGCAGCCCTCCACCCCGGCTAGCGGGAGGGTTTGAGCAGTTCTTC. J is TRBJ2-1 and V is TRBV7-9; 12 positions agree with TRBD2. J lost 9 bases, V lost 5 bases, and 14 bases had no gene match. Germline V gene lookup returns CDR1 SEHNR and CDR2 FQNEAQ (reference sequence). This CDR3 spans 17 amino acids.

The chain employs TRBV19 and TRBJ2-3, with 10 bases lining up with TRBD2. After removal of 3 bases from V and 2 bases from J, the junction contained 5 bases not matched to a gene. Germline CDR1 reads LNHDA; CDR2 reads SQIVND (reference sequence). This CDR3 has 16 amino acids. CDR3 in amino acids: CASSMVAGGNTDTQYF. The CDR3 bases are TGTGCCAGTAGTATGGTAGCGGGAGGTAACACAGATACGCAGTATTTT.

The chain is built from TRBV19 and TRBJ2-4; 8 positions agree with TRBD2. Germline lookup yields CDR1 LNHDA and CDR2 SQIVND (reference sequence). V was pared by 9 bases and J by 6 bases, with 13 bases of the junction left unmatched. The CDR3 contains 15 residues. This CDR3 reads CASTQLTGGGNIQYF. The CDR3 DNA reads as TGTGCCAGCACACAATTGACGGGAGGGGGAAACATTCAGTACTTC.

This sequence joins TRBV9 and TRBJ2-3, with a possible D match to TRBD1 (6 bases). This CDR3 contains 15 residues. Germline V gives CDR1 SGDLS, CDR2 YYNGEE. V was clipped by 4 bases and J by 0 bases, with 12 bases between them. CDR3: CASSFGQLSTDTQYF. The CDR3 bases are TGTGCCAGCAGCTTCGGACAGCTTAGCACAGATACGCAGTATTTT.

The chain employs TRBV6-4 and TRBJ2-3; 9 nucleotides agree with TRBD1. Per germline, CDR1 MRHNA and CDR2 SNTAGT. The V segment lost 6 bases and the J segment 1 base; nucleotides outside the gene matches: 2. The CDR3 loop spans 14 amino acids. CDR3 in amino acids: CASRDRGGTDTQYF. CDR3 DNA: TGTGCCAGCAGGGACAGGGGTGGCACAGATACGCAGTATTTT.

The V call is TRBV4-1, the J call TRBJ2-7; TRBD1 aligns across 7 bases. The germline CDR1 and CDR2 sequences are MGHRA and YSYEKL. V lost 0 bases to trimming and J lost 3 bases; unmatched junction nucleotides: 8. This CDR3 is built from 16 residues. The CDR3 coding sequence is TGCGCCAGCAGCCAAGAGCGCGGACAGGCCGGCTACGAGCAGTACTTC. Amino acids: CASSQERGQAGYEQYF.

Here the CDR3 reads CASSQWDRDYEQYF. CDR3 nucleotides: TGTGCCAGCAGCCAATGGGACAGGGACTACGAGCAGTACTTC. The rearrangement joins TRBV3-1 (or the pseudogene TRBV3-2) to TRBJ2-7, with 9 bases that match TRBD1. This CDR3 is 14 amino acids long. Looked up from germline, CDR1 is LGHDT and CDR2 is YNNKEL (reference sequence). The junction had 2 bases not matched to a gene; V was cut back by 2 bases and J by 3 bases.